These T cell receptor beta chains were read from a single sample in a study of naive and memory T cell subsets. TCRdb re-called the UMI-ligation and nested PCR reads with MiXCR, one entry per CDR3 protein. The sample contains 95,000 to 110,000 distinct CDR3 sequences, about 14% of which appear only once. Sequencing was performed on naive CD8+ T cells from blood. These receptors were taken from a human donor in good health. The CDR3 runs from the conserved cysteine through the conserved F or W. A D gene is named only where the DNA matches it firmly. Size is stated for part of the rows, as once, few or many counts, or as a class when the clone is expanded.

clone size	V gene	D gene	J gene	CDR3 DNA	CDR3 protein
many	TRBV28	.	TRBJ2-7	TGTGCCAGCAGTGTCAGTGGGTTGACCTACGAGCAGTACTTC	CASSVSGLTYEQYF
.	TRBV6-6	.	TRBJ2-7	TGTGCCAGCAGTTACGAAGGGACCTACGAGCAGTACTTC	CASSYEGTYEQYF
few	TRBV15	TRBD2	TRBJ2-5	TGTGCCACCAGTACCTCGGGGGGGGTAGAGACCCAGTACTTC	CATSTSGGVETQYF
many	TRBV4-3	.	TRBJ1-4	TGCGCCAGCAGCCAAGAAATCAGTGCCTTTAATGAAAAACTGTTTTTT	CASSQEISAFNEKLFF
.	TRBV7-8	TRBD1	TRBJ2-5	TGTGCCAGCAGCTTTTCCTTCCGGGACAGTTCGAAAGAGACCCAGTACTTC	CASSFSFRDSSKETQYF
.	TRBV12-3/TRBV12-4	TRBD2	TRBJ2-1	TGTGCCAGCAGTTTTGCCCCGGGACTAGCGTACAATGAGCAGTTCTTC	CASSFAPGLAYNEQFF
few	TRBV7-9	TRBD2	TRBJ2-3	TGTGCCAGCAGCTTTCGGCTCGGCGCGGGGGGCACAGATACGCAGTATTTT	CASSFRLGAGGTDTQYF
.	TRBV29-1	.	TRBJ1-1	TGCAGCGTCGTGACGGGGAACACTGAAGCTTTCTTT	CSVVTGNTEAFF
.	TRBV7-9	.	TRBJ1-2	TGTGCCAGCAGCCCCCTAAAAATGGGGGGTAACTATGGCTACACCTTC	CASSPLKMGGNYGYTF
few	TRBV15	TRBD2	TRBJ2-1	TGTGCCACCAGCAGAGGAGCGGGAGGGCCTGCGGGGAATGAGCAGTTCTTC	CATSRGAGGPAGNEQFF
many	TRBV9	TRBD1	TRBJ2-7	TGTGCCAGCAGCGTAGCGGCAGGGGGTATGTACGAGCAGTACTTC	CASSVAAGGMYEQYF
many	TRBV11-3	.	TRBJ1-2	TGTGCCAGCAGCTCCTCCTTTGAGAGGGACTATGGCTACACCTTC	CASSSSFERDYGYTF
few	TRBV6-6	.	TRBJ1-5	TGTGCCAGCAGTTACCTCCTTGACAGGTACATGGATCAGCCCCAGCATTTT	CASSYLLDRYMDQPQHF
few	TRBV5-5	.	TRBJ2-7	TGTGCCAGCAGCTCGGCAGTAGACGAGCAGTACTTC	CASSSAVDEQYF
many	TRBV15	.	TRBJ2-5	TGTGCCACCAGCAGAGATCTGAGCGAAGGCCCAGAGACCCAGTACTTC	CATSRDLSEGPETQYF
few	TRBV7-8	.	TRBJ2-5	TGTGCCAGCAGCTTAGCGTGGAGTGGCGATAGTACCCTAGCCGAGGAGACCCAGTACTTC	CASSLAWSGDSTLAEETQYF
many	TRBV5-6	TRBD1	TRBJ2-3	TGTGCCAGCAGCCGCGGACAGGCTGGCACAGATACGCAGTATTTT	CASSRGQAGTDTQYF
.	TRBV12-3/TRBV12-4	.	TRBJ1-6	TGTGCCAGCAGCCCCCGTTTTTCACCCCTCCACTTT	CASSPRFSPLHF
few	TRBV7-8	TRBD1	TRBJ2-2	TGTGCCAGTCAGAGAGGGACAGGGTACACCGGGGAGCTGTTTTTT	CASQRGTGYTGELFF
.	TRBV6-2/TRBV6-3	.	TRBJ1-1	TGTGCCAGCAGTTACGAACCCATAGGGCGTTTTCACACTGAAGCTTTCTTT	CASSYEPIGRFHTEAFF
.	TRBV7-8	TRBD1	TRBJ2-7	TGTGCCAGCAGCTTAGGCTGGGGACAGGGGTCCCACGAGCAGTACTTC	CASSLGWGQGSHEQYF
.	TRBV14	.	TRBJ2-1	TGTGCCAGCAGCCTCACCGACGCGGGCCATCGGTTCTTC	CASSLTDAGHRFF
few	TRBV15	.	TRBJ1-6	TGTGCCACCAGCGAAGTCAGGGGCTCACCCCTCCACTTT	CATSEVRGSPLHF
.	TRBV7-9	.	TRBJ2-3	TGTGCCAGCAGGTCACCGCGACAAGATACGCAGTATTTT	CASRSPRQDTQYF
.	TRBV7-6	.	TRBJ2-5	TGTGCCAGCAGCTTAACCGAAGAGACCCAGTACTTC	CASSLTEETQYF